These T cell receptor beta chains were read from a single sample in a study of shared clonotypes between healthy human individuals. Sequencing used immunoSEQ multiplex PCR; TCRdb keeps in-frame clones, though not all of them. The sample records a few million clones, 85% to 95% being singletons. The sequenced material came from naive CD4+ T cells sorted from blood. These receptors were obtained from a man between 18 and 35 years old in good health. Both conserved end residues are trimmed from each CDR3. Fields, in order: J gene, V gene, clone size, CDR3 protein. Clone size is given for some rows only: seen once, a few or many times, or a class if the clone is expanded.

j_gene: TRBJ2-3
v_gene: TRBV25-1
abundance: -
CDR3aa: ASSAYTDTQY

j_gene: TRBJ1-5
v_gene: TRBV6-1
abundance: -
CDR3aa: ASSAPPGGNQPQH

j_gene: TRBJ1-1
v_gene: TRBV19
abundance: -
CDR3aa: ASSAGTGPLNTEAF

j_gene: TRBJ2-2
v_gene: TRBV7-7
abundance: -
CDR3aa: ASSRDYNTGELF

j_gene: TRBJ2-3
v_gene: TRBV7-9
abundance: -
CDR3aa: ASSSVAGALDTQY

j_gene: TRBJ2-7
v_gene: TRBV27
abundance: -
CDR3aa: ASSLNFYSYEQY

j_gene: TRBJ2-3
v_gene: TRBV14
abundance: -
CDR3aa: ASSLDTSTDTQY

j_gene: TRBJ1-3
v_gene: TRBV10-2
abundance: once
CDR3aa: ASSERAGSGNTIY

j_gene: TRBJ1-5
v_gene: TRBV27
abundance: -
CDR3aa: ASSYRVRQPQH

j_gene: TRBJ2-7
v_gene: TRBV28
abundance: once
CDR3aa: ASTQGGTGSYEQY

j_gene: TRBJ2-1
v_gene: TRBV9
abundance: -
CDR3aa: ASSVSSGSSYNEQF

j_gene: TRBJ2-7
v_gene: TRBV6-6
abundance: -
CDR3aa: ATTGPYEQY

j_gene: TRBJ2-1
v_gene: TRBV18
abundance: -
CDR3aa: ASSPPHRADNEQF

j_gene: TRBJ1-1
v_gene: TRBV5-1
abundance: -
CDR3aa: ATRTAFSTEAF

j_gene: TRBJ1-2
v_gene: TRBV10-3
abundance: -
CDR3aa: AISEPDRGHGYT

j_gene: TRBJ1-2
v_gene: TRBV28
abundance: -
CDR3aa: ASSPGTYGYT

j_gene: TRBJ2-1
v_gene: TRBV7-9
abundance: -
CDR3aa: ASSLGSPGVNNEQF

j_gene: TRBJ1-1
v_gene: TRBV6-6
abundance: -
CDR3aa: ATRGGAETEAF

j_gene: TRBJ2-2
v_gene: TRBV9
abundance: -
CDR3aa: ASSVVNRGTGELF

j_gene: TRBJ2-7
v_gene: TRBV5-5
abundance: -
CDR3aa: ASSRNAGGVQY

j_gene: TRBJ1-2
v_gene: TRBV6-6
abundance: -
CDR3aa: ASSYSSWRGYT

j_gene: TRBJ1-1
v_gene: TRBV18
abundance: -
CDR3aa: ASSDDRGRITEAF

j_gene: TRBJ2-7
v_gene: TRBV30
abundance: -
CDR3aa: AWSGEGEQY

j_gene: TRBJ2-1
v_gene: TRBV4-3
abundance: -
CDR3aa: ASSQGTRGGTSYNEQF

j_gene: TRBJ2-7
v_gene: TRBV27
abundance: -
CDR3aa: ASNSGQGVYEQY

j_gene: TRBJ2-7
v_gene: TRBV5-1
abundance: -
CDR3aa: ASSLEASSYEQY

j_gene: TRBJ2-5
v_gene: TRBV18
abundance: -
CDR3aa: ASSPNQETQY

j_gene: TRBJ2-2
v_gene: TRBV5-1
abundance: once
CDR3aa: ASSADRNTGELF

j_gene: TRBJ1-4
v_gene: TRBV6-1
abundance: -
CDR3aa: ASSDGANPGEEKLF

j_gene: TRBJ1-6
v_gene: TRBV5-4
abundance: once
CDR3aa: ASSLAVPGQGNSPLH

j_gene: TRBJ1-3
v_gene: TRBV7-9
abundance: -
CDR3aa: ASSPNKGGSGNTIY

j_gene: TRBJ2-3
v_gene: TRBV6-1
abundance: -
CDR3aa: ASSQGISPDTQY

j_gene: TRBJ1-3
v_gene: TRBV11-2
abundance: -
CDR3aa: ASSFTLSGFGNTIY

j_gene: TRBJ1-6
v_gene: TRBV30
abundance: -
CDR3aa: AWSRGGWNSPLH

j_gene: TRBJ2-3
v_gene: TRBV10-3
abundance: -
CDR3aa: AISSSGEGADTQY

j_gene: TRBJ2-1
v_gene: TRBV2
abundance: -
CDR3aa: ATTPFSGTSGGNEQF

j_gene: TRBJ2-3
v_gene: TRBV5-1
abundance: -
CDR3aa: ASSPEGGTDTQY

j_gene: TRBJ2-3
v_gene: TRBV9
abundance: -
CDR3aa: ASSATSGVTDTQY

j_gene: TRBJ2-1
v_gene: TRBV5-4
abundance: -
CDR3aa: ASSLGQNEQF

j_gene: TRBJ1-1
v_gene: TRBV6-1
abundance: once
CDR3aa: ASSDSGQWGTEAF

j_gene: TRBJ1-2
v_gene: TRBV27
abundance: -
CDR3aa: ASSFDRGGYT

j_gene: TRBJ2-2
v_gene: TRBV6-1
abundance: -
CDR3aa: ASSGRDFFAGELF

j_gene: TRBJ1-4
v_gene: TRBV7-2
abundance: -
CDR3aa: ASSLGQYATNEKLF

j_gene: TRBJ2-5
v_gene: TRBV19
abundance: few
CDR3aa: ASSIVLGGETQY

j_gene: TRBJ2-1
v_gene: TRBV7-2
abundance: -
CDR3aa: ASSPNRGLVSNEQF